The table lists the clone carrying this TCR beta chain with a count of one. Germline CDR1 MNHEY, CDR2 SVGAGI. V lost 0 bases, J lost 6 bases, and 26 bases lay in between. The CDR3 is made up of 19 amino acids. This sample stems from a study of blood T cells in healthy people across ages. Combining a sample-barcoded 5' primer with a J-beta primer mix, a second PCR ran for 7 to 11 cycles. Sequencing yielded, for each sample, at least 2.5 million paired-end reads carrying CDR3. TCRdb ran MiXCR on the 5' RACE reads and lists one entry per CDR3 protein. Here the sample spans about 800,000 distinct CDR3 sequences, about 46% being singletons. All donors came from Russia, were Caucasian and healthy, and spanned ages roughly 6 to 95. Every donor provided 7.5 to 10 milliliters of peripheral blood.

The specimen was blood. The TCR originated in an elderly man in good health. V is TRBV6-5 and J is TRBJ2-5, with a tentative D call TRBD2 (6 bases). Here the CDR3 reads CASSYSTREREVTGQTQYF. The DNA of the CDR3 is TGTGCCAGCAGTTACTCGACGAGGGAGAGGGAGGTGACCGGGCAGACCCAGTACTTC.